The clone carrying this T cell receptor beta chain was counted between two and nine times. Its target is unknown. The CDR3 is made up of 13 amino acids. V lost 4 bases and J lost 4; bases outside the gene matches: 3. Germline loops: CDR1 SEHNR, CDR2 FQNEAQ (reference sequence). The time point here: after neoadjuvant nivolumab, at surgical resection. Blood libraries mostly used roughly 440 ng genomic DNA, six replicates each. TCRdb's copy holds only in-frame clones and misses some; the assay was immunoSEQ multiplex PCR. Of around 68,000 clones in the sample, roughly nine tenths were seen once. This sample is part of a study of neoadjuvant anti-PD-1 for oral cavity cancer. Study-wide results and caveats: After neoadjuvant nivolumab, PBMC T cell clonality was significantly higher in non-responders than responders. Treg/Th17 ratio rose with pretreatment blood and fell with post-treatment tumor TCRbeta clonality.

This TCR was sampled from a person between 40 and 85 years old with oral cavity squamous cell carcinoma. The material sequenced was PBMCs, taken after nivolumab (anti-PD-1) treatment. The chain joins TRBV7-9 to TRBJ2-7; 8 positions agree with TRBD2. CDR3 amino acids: CASSSTSAYEQYF. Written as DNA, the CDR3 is TGTGCCAGCAGCTCGACTAGCGCTTACGAGCAGTACTTC.